Shown below are 22 T cell receptor beta chains from a single sample sequenced in a study of vaccination and CD4 T cells after COVID-19. With the Oncomine TCR Beta short-read assay, DNA from cultured CD4+ T cells was sequenced. Each CDR3 protein gets one entry after TCRdb re-called the PCR reads with MiXCR. The sample has more than 15,000 distinct CDR3 sequences, approximately 22% seen once; the top ten hold approximately 7.8%. Described treatment: approximately 11-day PBMC culture with coronavirus spike peptide pools or control peptides (ViraFEST assay). Their target antigens are unknown. The sample comprised cultured CD4+ T cells from blood. These receptors originate from a human donor with COVID-19.

The J gene is TRBJ2-1, the V gene TRBV12-3 or TRBV12-4, with TRBD2 matching 10 bases. V lost 5 bases, J lost 4 bases, and 5 bases stayed unmatched. The CDR3 consists of 15 residues. In DNA form, the CDR3 reads TGTGCCAGCAGTGACGGACTAGCGGCGTACAATGAGCAGTTCTTC. This sequence encodes CASSDGLAAYNEQFF.

The chain combines TRBV20-1 with TRBJ1-5; TRBD1 matches 7 bases. The germline gives CDR1 DFQATT, CDR2 SNEGSKA (reference sequence). V gave up 2 bases and J gave up 5 bases; unmatched junction bases: 15. This CDR3 contains 17 residues. This CDR3 reads CSARLTVGGGLHQPQHF. The CDR3 DNA follows: TGCAGTGCTAGACTGACGGTGGGAGGGGGCCTCCATCAGCCCCAGCATTTT.

This chain uses TRBV9 with TRBJ2-2, with 9 bases aligning to TRBD2. The CDR3 has 18 amino acids. The germline CDR1 and CDR2 sequences are SGDLS and YYNGEE. Trimming at V came to 0 bases and at J to 3 bases, leaving 9 bases not matched to a gene. The CDR3 spells CASSVAVAGGPDTGELFF. The DNA of the CDR3 is TGTGCCAGCAGCGTAGCGGTTGCGGGGGGGCCGGACACCGGGGAGCTGTTTTTT.

This clonotype was picked up a small number of times. The chain has TRBV6-1 and TRBJ1-1; maybe TRBD1 (5 bases). Trimming shortened V by 4 bases and J by 2 bases, and 8 bases separated the two germline ends. This CDR3 has 13 amino acids. Germline V lookup: CDR1 MNHNS, CDR2 SASEGT. The CDR3, as DNA: TGTGCCAGCAGTGCAAGGGGTAACACTGAAGCTTTCTTT. Residues: CASSARGNTEAFF.

The J gene is TRBJ2-2, the V gene TRBV7-2, with TRBD2 matching over 9 bases. V lost 1 base and J lost 5; bases outside the gene matches: 8. The CDR3 length is 17 residues. Per the germline V gene, CDR1 is SGHTA and CDR2 is FQGNSA. The CDR3 region is CASSLVGGGAWTGELFF. CDR3 DNA sequence: TGTGCCAGCAGCTTAGTAGGCGGGGGGGCGTGGACCGGGGAGCTGTTTTTT.

The chain recombines TRBV6-1 with TRBJ2-7; 8 bases match TRBD1. The V gene end was trimmed by 6 bases and the J gene end by 0 bases; junction bases not matched to a gene: 7. Germline V gene lookup returns CDR1 MNHNS and CDR2 SASEGT. The CDR3 has 15 amino acids. CDR3 protein: CASRAGTGSSYEQYF. The CDR3 bases are TGTGCCAGCAGGGCCGGGACAGGCAGCTCCTACGAGCAGTACTTC.

The gene calls are TRBV9 and TRBJ1-1; TRBD1 matches 12 bases. Germline CDR1 reads SGDLS; CDR2 reads YYNGEE. V trimming: 4 bases; J trimming: 1 base; junction bases outside the gene matches: 14. The CDR3 has 19 residues. The CDR3 reads CASSQTGIRDRGPNTEAFF. The CDR3 region has the DNA TGTGCCAGCAGCCAAACGGGGATCCGGGACAGGGGGCCGAACACTGAAGCTTTCTTT.

The sample holds a few counts of this clonotype. The rearrangement joins TRBV7-2 to TRBJ1-4, with 8 bases lining up with TRBD1. The CDR3 totals 16 residues. V lost 5 bases and J lost 2; bases outside the gene matches: 7. In germline, CDR1 is SGHTA, CDR2 FQGNSA. For the CDR3, the DNA is TGTGCCAGCAGCCCGACCGGGACAGGTACTAATGAAAAACTGTTTTTT. Its translation: CASSPTGTGTNEKLFF.

J is TRBJ2-3 and V is TRBV14, with 10 positions matching TRBD2. V lost 5 bases and J lost 6; bases outside the gene matches: 8. CDR1 is SGHDN, CDR2 FVKESK, per germline. CDR3 length equals 15 residues. CDR3 sequence: CASSVPSGGPDTQYF. Here the CDR3 DNA reads TGTGCCAGCAGCGTACCTAGCGGGGGACCGGATACGCAGTATTTT.

V is TRBV29-1 and J is TRBJ2-5; maybe TRBD1 (5 bases). The germline gives CDR1 SQVTM, CDR2 ANQGSEA. V gave up 3 bases and J gave up 4 bases, with 9 bases separating them. There are 12 residues in the CDR3. The chain's CDR3 is CSVDSGLETQYF. Written as DNA, the CDR3 is TGCAGCGTTGATTCAGGGCTAGAGACCCAGTACTTC.

This clonotype was detected only a few times. V and J are TRBV6-1 and TRBJ1-2; D remains ambiguous. This CDR3 is built from 16 residues. CDR1 and CDR2 from the germline V gene are MNHNS and SASEGT. Between the trimmed V and J ends, which lost 5 bases and 2 bases, there was a span of 18 bases. This CDR3 reads CASSPTRGIANYGYTF. The CDR3 nucleotides are TGTGCCAGCAGTCCTACCCGGGGAATTGCCAACTATGGCTACACCTTC.

This clonotype was detected a few times. This chain links TRBV20-1 with TRBJ2-5; 9 bases agree with TRBD2. This CDR3 comprises 15 residues. The V gene's germline CDR1 is DFQATT and CDR2 SNEGSKA (reference sequence). V lost 0 bases, J lost 3 bases, and 5 bases stayed unmatched. CDR3 amino acids: CSARDGLAGKETQYF. CDR3 coding DNA: TGCAGTGCTAGAGATGGTCTAGCGGGGAAAGAGACCCAGTACTTC.

V usage is TRBV2 and J usage is TRBJ1-2; D gene ambiguous. V shed 4 bases and J shed 4 bases, with 19 bases lying between them. The CDR3 spans 16 residues. Germline V gene sequence: CDR1 SNHLY, CDR2 FYNNEI. The CDR3 loop reads CASSAEEIGRSYGYTF. The DNA of the CDR3 is TGTGCCAGCAGTGCGGAGGAGATCGGGCGATCCTATGGCTACACCTTC.

V is TRBV20-1 and J is TRBJ2-3, with D maybe TRBD2 (6 bases). Germline CDR1 reads DFQATT; CDR2 reads SNEGSKA (reference sequence). The CDR3 sequence is 13 residues long. V was shortened by 6 bases and J by 2 bases, with 12 bases between the two germline ends. This chain's CDR3 is CSASTSDTDTQYF. The CDR3 region has the DNA TGCAGTGCGTCGACTAGTGACACAGATACGCAGTATTTT.

This clonotype was detected only a few times. The chain joins TRBV19 to TRBJ2-2; 10 bases are a match to TRBD2. Germline V gene lookup returns CDR1 LNHDA and CDR2 SQIVND (reference sequence). The CDR3 runs to 15 residues. J lost 3 bases, V lost 5 bases, and 3 bases had no gene match. The CDR3 DNA reads TGTGCCAGTAGTCAAGGACTAGCGGACACCGGGGAGCTGTTTTTT. This translates into CASSQGLADTGELFF.

This chain connects TRBV6-1 to TRBJ2-3; 7 positions agree with TRBD2. The germline gives CDR1 MNHNS, CDR2 SASEGT. The CDR3 consists of 13 residues. The V and J ends lost 6 bases and 1 base, in that order; junction bases with no gene match: 1. The CDR3 here is CASRAGGTDTQYF. CDR3 coding DNA: TGTGCCAGCAGGGCGGGGGGCACAGATACGCAGTATTTT.

CDR3 nucleotides: TGCAGTGCTAGAGCCGGACAATCTGGAAACACCATATATTTT. Its protein is CSARAGQSGNTIYF. The chain recombines TRBV20-1 with TRBJ1-3; possibly TRBD1 for D (5 bases). Germline CDR1 is DFQATT and CDR2 is SNEGSKA (reference sequence). V shed 1 base and J shed 1 base, with 8 bases lying between them. The CDR3 contains 14 residues.

Of note for this clonotype: A much larger clone differs by one base, so this may be a read error. The CDR3 DNA is TGTGCCACCAGTGAGTCACAGGGGTATAACTATGGCTACACCTTC. It yields the protein CATSESQGYNYGYTF. The chain combines TRBV10-3 with TRBJ1-2; 7 positions agree with TRBD1. Germline V gene lookup returns CDR1 ENHRY and CDR2 SYGVKD. The CDR3 sequence is 15 residues long.

This clonotype qualifies as medium-sized (0.01 to 0.1%). The rearrangement links TRBV27 to TRBJ1-5; 10 nucleotides line up with TRBD1. CDR1 and CDR2 from the germline V gene are MNHEY and SMNVEV (reference sequence). Trimming removed 6 bases from V and 7 bases from J; junction bases left unmatched: 12. The CDR3 is 16 amino acids. In DNA, the CDR3 is TGTGCCAGCAGCCCGGGTGAGGGACAGGGGTGGCAGCCCCAGCATTTT. Its translation: CASSPGEGQGWQPQHF.

By share of the sample, this clonotype is medium-sized. The CDR3 sequence is CASSTGGGRPNEQFF. In nucleotides, the CDR3 is TGTGCCAGCAGTACCGGTGGGGGTCGGCCCAATGAGCAGTTCTTC. The chain has TRBV6-1 and TRBJ2-1, with D possibly called TRBD1 or TRBD2 (5 bases each). CDR3 size: 15 residues. CDR1 and CDR2 from the germline V gene are MNHNS and SASEGT. Trimming left V 5 bases short and J 6 bases short, with 17 bases between.

This rearrangement joins TRBV6-1 to TRBJ2-2; D remains unclear. The CDR3 extends over 14 amino acids. Per germline, CDR1 MNHNS and CDR2 SASEGT. V lost 0 bases and J lost 5, with 7 bases in between. The CDR3 coding sequence is TGTGCCAGCAGTGAAGCGCTAGGGACCGGGGAGCTGTTTTTT. Its protein is CASSEALGTGELFF.

This clonotype is labeled medium-sized (0.01 to 0.1%). The rearrangement joins TRBV20-1 to TRBJ1-6, with unresolved D. This CDR3 has 14 amino acids. The V end was cut by 1 base, the J end by 7 bases, with 11 bases between. Germline V gene data show CDR1 as DFQATT and CDR2 as SNEGSKA (reference sequence). The CDR3 spells CSARASGSNSPLHF. In DNA, the CDR3 is TGCAGTGCTAGAGCTTCAGGAAGCAATTCACCCCTCCACTTT.